Listed below are T cell receptor beta chains from one sample, sequenced in a study of CD8 T cells in ankylosing spondylitis. TCRdb re-called the 5' RACE reads with MiXCR, one entry per CDR3 protein. Of around 340,000 distinct CDR3 sequences in the sample, approximately 22% were seen once. The sequenced material came from blood, either unsorted or a sorted T cell fraction (not recorded which). These receptors all come from a male donor with ankylosing spondylitis or in good health (not recorded which). CDR3s include the opening cysteine and the closing phenylalanine or tryptophan. A D gene is named only where the DNA matches it firmly. Not every row has a clone size; where given, it reads once, few, many or a size class.

TRBV13	TRBJ2-3	.	few	CASSLRGGEEIDTQYF	TGTGCCAGCAGCTTACGAGGCGGGGAAGAAATAGATACGCAGTATTTT
TRBV29-1	TRBJ2-1	TRBD2	.	CSVEVNGGGGYNEQFF	TGCAGCGTTGAAGTAAACGGGGGGGGAGGTTACAATGAGCAGTTCTTC
TRBV19	TRBJ2-2	TRBD1	.	CASSIGSLDRTPTGELFF	TGTGCCAGTAGTATAGGGTCCCTGGACAGGACTCCCACCGGGGAGCTGTTTTTT
TRBV3-1	TRBJ2-3	TRBD2	once	CASSDGLASSTDTQYF	TGTGCCAGCAGCGACGGACTAGCGTCAAGCACAGATACGCAGTATTTT
TRBV12-3/TRBV12-4	TRBJ2-2	TRBD2	few	CASRGLAGGPRTGELFF	TGTGCCAGCCGGGGACTAGCGGGGGGGCCGCGGACCGGGGAGCTGTTTTTT
TRBV2	TRBJ2-3	.	.	CASGGTSTDTQYF	TGTGCCAGTGGGGGCACTAGCACAGATACGCAGTATTTT
TRBV5-8	TRBJ1-6	.	few	CASSSGAYNSPLHF	TGTGCCAGCAGCTCCGGGGCCTATAATTCACCCCTCCACTTT
TRBV11-2	TRBJ1-1	.	.	CASSLITVNTEAFF	TGTGCCAGCAGCTTAATAACAGTAAACACTGAAGCTTTCTTT
TRBV6-1	TRBJ2-5	TRBD2	once	CASSPTSGGAWETQYF	TGTGCCAGCAGTCCTACTAGCGGGGGGGCTTGGGAGACCCAGTACTTC
TRBV5-6	TRBJ2-3	.	.	CASSLFLAHTDTQYF	TGTGCCAGCAGCTTGTTTCTAGCTCACACAGATACGCAGTATTTT
TRBV7-8	TRBJ2-1	.	few	CASSTRGYNEQFF	TGTGCCAGCAGCACCCGTGGGTACAATGAGCAGTTCTTC
TRBV10-2	TRBJ2-7	.	few	CASSERPGFSYEQYF	TGCGCCAGCAGTGAGCGTCCAGGGTTCTCCTACGAGCAGTACTTC
TRBV12-3/TRBV12-4	TRBJ1-1	TRBD1	many	CASSWTGGTEAFF	TGTGCCAGCAGTTGGACAGGGGGGACTGAAGCTTTCTTT
TRBV9	TRBJ2-5	.	few	CASSGDGGDLYNQETQYF	TGTGCCAGCAGCGGGGACGGAGGGGACCTATATAACCAAGAGACCCAGTACTTC
TRBV11-2	TRBJ1-1	TRBD1	.	CASSLDGTGDEAFF	TGTGCCAGCAGCTTAGATGGGACAGGAGATGAAGCTTTCTTT
TRBV18	TRBJ2-1	TRBD1	few	CASSPDRGLVNEQFF	TGTGCCAGCTCGCCGGACAGGGGGCTAGTGAATGAGCAGTTCTTC
TRBV12-3/TRBV12-4	TRBJ2-3	.	many	CASSTRGEQSRSDTQYF	TGTGCCAGCAGCACCCGAGGGGAGCAAAGCCGTTCAGATACGCAGTATTTT
TRBV4-1	TRBJ2-1	.	few	CASSPGGTLYNEQFF	TGCGCCAGCAGCCCTGGAGGCACTCTGTACAATGAGCAGTTCTTC
TRBV12-3/TRBV12-4	TRBJ2-2	.	many	CASSLGPAGTGELFF	TGTGCCAGCAGTTTGGGCCCAGCGGGCACCGGGGAGCTGTTTTTT
TRBV30	TRBJ2-2	.	.	CAWTPNTGELFF	TGTGCCTGGACCCCCAACACCGGGGAGCTGTTTTTT
TRBV6-5	TRBJ2-5	.	.	CASSYLTGVETQYF	TGTGCCAGCAGTTACTTAACAGGAGTGGAGACCCAGTACTTC
TRBV5-4	TRBJ2-7	TRBD2	.	CATREAGAYEQYF	TGTGCCACGCGGGAGGCGGGAGCCTACGAGCAGTACTTC
TRBV2	TRBJ2-3	TRBD1	few	CAQDRADTQYF	TGTGCCCAGGACAGGGCAGATACGCAGTATTTT
TRBV10-2	TRBJ2-5	TRBD2	.	CASNGEGLAGAQETQYF	TGCGCCAGCAATGGGGAGGGACTAGCGGGGGCACAAGAGACCCAGTACTTC
TRBV5-6	TRBJ1-4	.	.	CASSLRVNSDEKLFF	TGTGCCAGCAGCTTGAGAGTGAATTCCGATGAAAAACTGTTTTTT
TRBV7-9	TRBJ2-3	.	few	CASSDSKAGQEDTQYF	TGTGCCAGCAGCGACTCCAAGGCGGGCCAGGAGGATACGCAGTATTTT
TRBV13	TRBJ2-1	TRBD2	many	CASSRGSGGNEQFF	TGTGCCAGCAGCAGGGGCTCGGGGGGAAATGAGCAGTTCTTC
TRBV9	TRBJ1-2	.	few	CASRPTGTNYGYTF	TGTGCCAGCAGGCCGACAGGAACTAACTATGGCTACACCTTC
TRBV27	TRBJ2-2	.	.	CASSLSGLWRGEEELFF	TGTGCCAGCAGTTTATCGGGGTTGTGGCGGGGCGAGGAGGAGCTGTTTTTT
TRBV27	TRBJ2-7	.	few	CASSPTPRTYGGGYEQYF	TGTGCCAGCAGTCCGACCCCCAGAACCTACGGGGGTGGCTACGAGCAGTACTTC
TRBV4-1	TRBJ2-4	TRBD2	.	CASSQGLGAGGGGIQYF	TGCGCCAGCAGCCAAGGGTTGGGCGCGGGGGGGGGCGGCATTCAGTACTTC
TRBV29-1	TRBJ2-5	TRBD2	.	CSVVRAGDWQETQYF	TGCAGCGTTGTTAGGGCGGGGGATTGGCAAGAGACCCAGTACTTC
TRBV7-6	TRBJ2-1	.	once	CASSLRENEQFF	TGTGCCAGCAGCTTACGGGAGAATGAGCAGTTCTTC
TRBV11-3	TRBJ2-7	.	few	CASNQYYEQYF	TGTGCCAGCAACCAATATTACGAGCAGTACTTC
TRBV25-1	TRBJ2-7	.	few	CASSEGPGVTYEQYF	TGTGCCAGCAGTGAAGGGCCGGGGGTGACCTACGAGCAGTACTTC
TRBV29-1	TRBJ1-2	.	few	CSVEPQETYGYTF	TGCAGCGTTGAACCCCAGGAGACCTATGGCTACACCTTC
TRBV7-3	TRBJ2-2	.	.	CASSLTPGLATGELFF	TGTGCCAGCAGCTTAACCCCGGGGCTAGCGACCGGGGAGCTGTTTTTT
TRBV6-1	TRBJ2-3	TRBD1	few	CASSSTGGKADTQYF	TGTGCCAGTTCCTCGACAGGGGGGAAGGCAGATACGCAGTATTTT
TRBV7-3	TRBJ1-1	TRBD1	.	CASSSARQGEAFF	TGTGCCAGCAGCTCCGCCCGACAGGGGGAAGCTTTCTTT
TRBV6-1	TRBJ2-5	.	.	CASAHQVGHQETQYF	TGTGCCAGCGCCCATCAAGTGGGGCACCAAGAGACCCAGTACTTC